This TCR beta chain originates from a study of cytomegalovirus exposure and HLA in healthy donors. Study-level background: When 398 donors were genotyped, roughly 82% of them were found to fall in the Caucasian-associated ancestry cluster.

PCR amplification relied on 60 Vbeta primers (plus 13 Jbeta primers). TCRdb's table, derived via immunoSEQ multiplex PCR, lists solely in-frame clones and lacks some. The table shows tens of thousands of clones, with roughly three quarters occurring only once. Germline V gene data show CDR1 as GTSNPN and CDR2 as SVGIG (reference sequence). The CDR3 has 17 residues. Of note for this clone: What it binds is not known. Mismatch with germline at one junction end may stem from a read error.

Donors were ostensibly healthy at sampling, although undocumented immune exposures were probable. General study findings and limits: With later analysis, a missense DCLRE1C variant became linked to TCR beta V- and J-gene trimming. In vitro assays verified that three CMV-associated chains recognized CMV antigens specifically.

The receptor was derived from a man aged 25 to 40 in good health and CMV-seronegative. V gene TRBV30 combines with J gene TRBJ1-2, with D uncertain. The sequenced sample consisted of PBMCs. CDR3 protein: CAWFKSRMGSPNFGYTF. In DNA, the CDR3 is TGTGCCTGGTTTAAATCGAGGATGGGTTCGCCAAACTTTGGCTACACCTTC.